This is a list of T cell receptor beta chains from one sample in a study of T cell responses to AZD1222 COVID-19 vaccine. Clones were sequenced by immunoSEQ multiplex PCR, and TCRdb holds only the in-frame ones, with some missing. The sample holds tens of thousands of clones, around 86% seen once. Sequencing was performed on peripheral blood, taken on day 0 of AZD1222 vaccination. The receptor set was obtained from an adult in good health. Each CDR3 is given without its conserved first and last residue. Clone size, where shown, is once, few, many, or a class for clones that have expanded.

v_gene	abundance	j_gene	CDR3aa
TRBV3-1/TRBV3-2	.	TRBJ2-3	ASSQDLAGADTQY
TRBV9	.	TRBJ2-7	ASSGQGAYEQY
TRBV10-3	once	TRBJ2-1	AISLGGLYNEQF
TRBV30	.	TRBJ2-1	AWSFRAEQF
TRBV10-3	.	TRBJ1-5	AISESDSMTQPQH
TRBV27	.	TRBJ1-4	ASSGGTAEKLF
TRBV18	.	TRBJ1-2	ASSRQGDYGYT
TRBV6-5	.	TRBJ2-5	ASSKRQGRETQY
TRBV7-2	.	TRBJ2-1	ASSRTYNNEQF
TRBV7-9	.	TRBJ1-2	ASSLDSDYGYT
TRBV7-2	.	TRBJ1-2	ASSLAGEYYGYT
TRBV3-1/TRBV3-2	.	TRBJ2-6	ASSHTSRSGANVLT
TRBV30	.	TRBJ2-6	AWAGGGANVLT
TRBV5-4	.	TRBJ2-1	ASSLLSRVSYNEQF
TRBV9	.	TRBJ2-2	ASSFQGLRGGELF
TRBV5-5	.	TRBJ1-2	ASSPGTGASYGYT
TRBV5-1	.	TRBJ1-2	ASSSEANYGYT
TRBV7-2	.	TRBJ2-3	ASSLAAGISDTQY
TRBV11-2	.	TRBJ1-1	ASSLNLNTEAF
TRBV29-1	.	TRBJ1-1	SVDGQGNLNTEAF
TRBV7-2	.	TRBJ2-4	ASSLRPDRENIQY
TRBV3-1/TRBV3-2	.	TRBJ1-6	ASSQDPWQLNSPLH
TRBV3-1/TRBV3-2	.	TRBJ2-3	ASSQDQRDTDTQY
TRBV19	.	TRBJ1-5	ASTHSSNQPQH
TRBV7-9	.	TRBJ1-3	ASSPDRGTGNTIY
TRBV7-6	.	TRBJ2-3	ASSSITDTQY
TRBV11-2	.	TRBJ1-5	ASSPDRGNQPQH
TRBV5-6	once	TRBJ1-1	ASSFRDPEAF
TRBV2	few	TRBJ2-7	ASSEGLLPIEQY
TRBV3-1/TRBV3-2	.	TRBJ2-2	ASSHIAGGLTGELF
TRBV28	.	TRBJ1-1	ASSSSNGGMNTEAF
TRBV6-2/TRBV6-3	once	TRBJ1-2	ASTPGQLNYGYT
TRBV20-1	.	TRBJ1-2	SAILNYGYT
TRBV30	.	TRBJ1-5	AWSRAGNQPQH
TRBV7-6	.	TRBJ1-2	ASRPPRDRGSGYT
TRBV7-3	.	TRBJ2-2	ASSLSPATGELF
TRBV7-9	.	TRBJ2-1	ASSLDRGGNEQF
TRBV3-1/TRBV3-2	.	TRBJ1-5	ASSQTGKASSQPQH
TRBV28	.	TRBJ2-3	ASSLISGATADTQY
TRBV18	.	TRBJ2-5	ASSPGSQETQY
TRBV3-1/TRBV3-2	.	TRBJ2-1	ASSPGQGYGEQF
TRBV7-2	.	TRBJ2-1	ASSLVSDGNNEQF
TRBV20-1	.	TRBJ1-5	SARTQGLQH
TRBV5-4	.	TRBJ1-2	ASSSDRGVGGYT
TRBV5-5	.	TRBJ2-7	ASSPNLYEQY
TRBV9	.	TRBJ2-2	ASSVRVSGELF
TRBV29-1	.	TRBJ2-7	SVERAAGSFYEQY
TRBV27	.	TRBJ2-5	ASSLGAGIGETQY
TRBV28	.	TRBJ1-1	ASSLSRVLNTEAF
TRBV6-5	.	TRBJ1-1	ASSRQGLNTEAF
TRBV30	.	TRBJ2-1	AWSVPHPLTSGGPWEQF
TRBV18	.	TRBJ2-6	ASSPYAGTATLNVLT
TRBV20-1	.	TRBJ1-4	SASARPLNEKLF
TRBV5-1	once	TRBJ1-5	ASSLDSNSNQPQH
TRBV27	.	TRBJ1-2	ASSFERESEGYT
TRBV6-5	.	TRBJ2-1	ASRGDLSSYNEQF
TRBV9	.	TRBJ1-1	ASSRKQGTTEAF
TRBV7-8	.	TRBJ2-3	ASSITLAGGSIGSTDTQY
TRBV28	.	TRBJ1-2	AIRPGNYGYT
TRBV7-8	.	TRBJ2-1	ASSRSSGINNEQF